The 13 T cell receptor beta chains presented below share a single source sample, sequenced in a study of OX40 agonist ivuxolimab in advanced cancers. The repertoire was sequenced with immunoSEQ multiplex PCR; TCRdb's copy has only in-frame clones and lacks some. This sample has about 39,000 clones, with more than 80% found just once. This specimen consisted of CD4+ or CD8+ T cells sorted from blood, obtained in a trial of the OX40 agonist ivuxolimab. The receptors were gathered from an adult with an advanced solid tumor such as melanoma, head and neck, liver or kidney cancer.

CDR3 DNA sequence: TGCGCCAGCAGCTTCGGGGACGGCCTCTCCTACGAGCAGTACTTC. It specifies CASSFGDGLSYEQYF. The chain links TRBV5-1 to TRBJ2-5, with D possibly called TRBD1 or TRBD2 (5 bases each). Gene TRBJ2-7 matches the end of the DNA better, so the J call may be wrong. Germline V gene sequence: CDR1 SGHRS, CDR2 YFSETQ. The CDR3 covers 15 residues.

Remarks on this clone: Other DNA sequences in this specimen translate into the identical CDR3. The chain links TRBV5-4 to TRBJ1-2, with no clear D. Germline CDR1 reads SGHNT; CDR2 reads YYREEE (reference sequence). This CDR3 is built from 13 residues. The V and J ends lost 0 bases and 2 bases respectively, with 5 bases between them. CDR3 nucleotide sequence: TGTGCCAGCAGCTTGGACACCAACTATGGCTACACCTTC. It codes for CASSLDTNYGYTF.

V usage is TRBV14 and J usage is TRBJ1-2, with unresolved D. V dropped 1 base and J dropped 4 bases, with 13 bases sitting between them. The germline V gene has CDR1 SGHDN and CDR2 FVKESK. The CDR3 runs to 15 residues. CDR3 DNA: TGTGCCAGCAGCCAAGTCTCGGCACCGTCCTATGGCTACACCTTC. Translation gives CASSQVSAPSYGYTF.

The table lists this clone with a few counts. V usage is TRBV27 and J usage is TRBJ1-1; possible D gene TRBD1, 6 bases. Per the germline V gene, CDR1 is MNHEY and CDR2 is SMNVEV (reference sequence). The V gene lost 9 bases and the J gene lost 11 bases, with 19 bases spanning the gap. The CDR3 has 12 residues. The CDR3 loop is CARPWVGAGAFF. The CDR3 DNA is TGTGCCAGACCCTGGGTGGGGGCTGGTGCTTTCTTT.

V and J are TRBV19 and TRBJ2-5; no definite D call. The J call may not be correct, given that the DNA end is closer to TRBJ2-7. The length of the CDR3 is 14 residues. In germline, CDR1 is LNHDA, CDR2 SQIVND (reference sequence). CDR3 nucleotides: TGTGCCAGTAGTATAGTGGGGATTTCCTACGAGCAGTACTTC. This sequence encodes CASSIVGISYEQYF.

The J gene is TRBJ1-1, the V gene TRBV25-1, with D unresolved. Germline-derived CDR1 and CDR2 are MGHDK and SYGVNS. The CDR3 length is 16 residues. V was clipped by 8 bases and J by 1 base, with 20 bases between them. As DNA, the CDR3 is TGTGCCAGCGCCTGGACTTTACCTTTTGGGAACACTGAAGCTTTCTTT. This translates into CASAWTLPFGNTEAFF.

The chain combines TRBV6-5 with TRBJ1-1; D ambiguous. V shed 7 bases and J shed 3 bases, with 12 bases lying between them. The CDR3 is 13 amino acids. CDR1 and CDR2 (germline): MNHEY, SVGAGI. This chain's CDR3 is CASTLDLYTEAFF. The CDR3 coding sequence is TGTGCCAGCACCCTCGACTTATACACTGAAGCTTTCTTT.

CDR3 bases: TGCGCCAGCAGCTTGTTCCTAGCGGAGCAAGAGACCCAGTACTTC. This sequence encodes CASSLFLAEQETQYF. This rearrangement joins TRBV5-1 to TRBJ2-5; 7 positions match TRBD2. The V and J ends lost 1 base and 2 bases, in that order; junction bases with no gene match: 5. The CDR3 totals 15 residues. Germline lookup yields CDR1 SGHRS and CDR2 YFSETQ.

The CDR3 here is CASTSGRGFTEAFF. CDR3 DNA: TGTGCCAGTACCTCGGGCAGGGGATTCACTGAAGCTTTCTTT. The V gene is TRBV19, the J gene TRBJ1-1; a possible D gene is TRBD1 (6 bases). The CDR3 length is 14 residues. Germline V gene data show CDR1 as LNHDA and CDR2 as SQIVND (reference sequence). Trimming took 7 bases from V and 4 from J, leaving 16 bases between them.

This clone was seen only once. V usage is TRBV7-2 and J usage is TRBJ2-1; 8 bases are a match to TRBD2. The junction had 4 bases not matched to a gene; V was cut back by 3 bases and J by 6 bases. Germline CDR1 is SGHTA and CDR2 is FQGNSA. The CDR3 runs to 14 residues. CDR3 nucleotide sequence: TGTGCCAGCAGCTTCGGGGGGGCGGTCAATGAGCAGTTCTTC. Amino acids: CASSFGGAVNEQFF. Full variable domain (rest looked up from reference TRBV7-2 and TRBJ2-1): GAGVSQSPSNKVTEKGKDVELRCDPISGHTALYWYRQSLGQGLEFLIYFQGNSAPDKSGLPSDRFSAERTGGSVSTLTIQRTQQEDSAVYLCASSFGGAVNEQFFGPGTRLTVL.

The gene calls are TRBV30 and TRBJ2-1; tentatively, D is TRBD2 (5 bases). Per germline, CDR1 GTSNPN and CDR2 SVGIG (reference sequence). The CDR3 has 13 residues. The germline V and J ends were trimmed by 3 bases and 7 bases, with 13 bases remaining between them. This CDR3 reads CAWRRAGQNEQFF. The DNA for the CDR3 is TGTGCCTGGAGGCGGGCGGGCCAGAATGAGCAGTTCTTC.

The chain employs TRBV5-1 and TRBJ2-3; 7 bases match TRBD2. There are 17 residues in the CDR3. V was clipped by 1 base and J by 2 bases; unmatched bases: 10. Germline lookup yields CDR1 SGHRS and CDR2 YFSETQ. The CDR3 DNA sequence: TGCGCCAGCAGCTTGAGATGGCGGGAGTATTCCACAGATACGCAGTATTTT. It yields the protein CASSLRWREYSTDTQYF.

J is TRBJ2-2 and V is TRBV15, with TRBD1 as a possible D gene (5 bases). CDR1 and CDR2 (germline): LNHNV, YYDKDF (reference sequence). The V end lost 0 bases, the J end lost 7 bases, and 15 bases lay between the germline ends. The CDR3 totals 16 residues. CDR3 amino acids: CATSRDRGAVVGELFF. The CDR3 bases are TGTGCCACCAGCAGAGATCGTGGGGCAGTGGTCGGGGAGCTGTTTTTT. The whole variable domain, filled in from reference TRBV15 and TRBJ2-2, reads DAMVIQNPRYQVTQFGKPVTLSCSQTLNHNVMYWYQQKSSQAPKLLFHYYDKDFNNEADTPDNFQSRRPNTSFCFLDIRSPGLGDTAMYLCATSRDRGAVVGELFFGEGSRLTVL.